This T cell receptor beta chain appears in the sequencing data of a study of T cell changes during pregnancy in multiple sclerosis (dated by TCRdb to the late 2010s). The study in broad terms: The study looked at changes in the T cell repertoire across pregnancy in women with multiple sclerosis.

The library was generated by the immunoSEQ multiplex PCR assay. TCRdb provides this immuneACCESS table in a form limited to in-frame rearrangements. Some clones are lacking; in checked studies, under half of them reflect an unresolved V gene, and why the rest are absent is not known. The sample data list fewer than 60,000 clones, and approximately 91% of these were observed just once. Around 1.3% of the sample rests with the top ten. Trimming costs V 0 bases and J 3 bases, and their ends lie 6 bases apart. Measured from the cysteine to the phenylalanine, the CDR3 is 12 residues long. Of all the DNA, just the CDR3 is kept, 36 bases in frame from base 1. CDR1 and CDR2 (GTSNPN, SVGIG) derive from the germline V gene (reference sequence). Notes on this clone: Its specific antigen is unknown. No base quality values were provided; no much bigger clone lies one nucleotide off.

The sequence was obtained from a female donor with multiple sclerosis, enrolled in a pregnancy study. Sequenced here: peripheral blood, sampled in the second trimester of pregnancy. The chain is assembled from TRBV30 and TRBJ2-7; a tentative D call is TRBD2 (5 bases match). The CDR3 loop reads CAWSVLGYEQYF. The DNA is TGTGCCTGGAGTGTACTAGGCTACGAGCAGTACTTC.